This is a list of T cell receptor beta chains from one sample in a study of blood T cell repertoires in COVID-19. The repertoire was sequenced with immunoSEQ multiplex PCR; TCRdb's copy has only in-frame clones and lacks some. The repertoire holds about 310,000 clones, approximately 85% seen once, with roughly 2.2% in the top ten. Material: PBMCs or T cells enriched from blood (not recorded which). These receptors all come from a man under 40 who had recovered from COVID-19. Both conserved end residues are part of each CDR3. Each record gives: V gene, J gene, clone size, CDR3 length, D gene, CDR3 DNA, CDR3 protein. D genes are given only for firm matches. The listing skips clone size in some rows; elsewhere it reads once, few, many or a size class.

v_call: TRBV30; j_call: TRBJ1-2; clone_size: -; cdr3_length: 11; d_call: -; cdr3_nt: TGTGCCTGGAGGGCATCGTCTGGCTACACCTTC; cdr3_aa: CAWRASSGYTF
v_call: TRBV29-1; j_call: TRBJ2-3; clone_size: -; cdr3_length: 14; d_call: TRBD2; cdr3_nt: TGCAGCGTAACCGGGACTAGCGGCACAGATACGCAGTATTTT; cdr3_aa: CSVTGTSGTDTQYF
v_call: TRBV7-2; j_call: TRBJ2-4; clone_size: -; cdr3_length: 13; d_call: TRBD2; cdr3_nt: TGTGCCAGCAGCTTCGGACTAGAGAGCATTCAGTACTTC; cdr3_aa: CASSFGLESIQYF
v_call: TRBV30; j_call: TRBJ1-2; clone_size: -; cdr3_length: 13; d_call: -; cdr3_nt: TGTGCCTGGAGCATTCAGGGTGTTGATGGCTACACCTTC; cdr3_aa: CAWSIQGVDGYTF
v_call: TRBV11-2; j_call: TRBJ2-7; clone_size: -; cdr3_length: 16; d_call: TRBD1; cdr3_nt: TGTGCCAGCAGCTTAGACGCGGGACAGGGGGGGTACGAGCAGTACTTC; cdr3_aa: CASSLDAGQGGYEQYF
v_call: TRBV3-1/TRBV3-2; j_call: TRBJ2-1; clone_size: -; cdr3_length: 16; d_call: TRBD2; cdr3_nt: TGTGCCAGCAGCCCACACGGGGGGGTCACCTACAATGAGCAGTTCTTC; cdr3_aa: CASSPHGGVTYNEQFF
v_call: TRBV6-5; j_call: TRBJ1-6; clone_size: -; cdr3_length: 12; d_call: -; cdr3_nt: TGTGCCAGCAGTTGGGCTAATTCACCCCTCCACTTT; cdr3_aa: CASSWANSPLHF
v_call: TRBV5-1; j_call: TRBJ1-3; clone_size: -; cdr3_length: 13; d_call: -; cdr3_nt: TGCGCCAGCAGCTTTTCACAGGGAAACACCATATATTTT; cdr3_aa: CASSFSQGNTIYF
v_call: TRBV7-8; j_call: TRBJ1-2; clone_size: once; cdr3_length: 13; d_call: -; cdr3_nt: TGTGCCAGCAGCTTAGGACAGATCTATGGCTACACCTTC; cdr3_aa: CASSLGQIYGYTF
v_call: TRBV4-2; j_call: TRBJ2-1; clone_size: -; cdr3_length: 15; d_call: TRBD2; cdr3_nt: TGTGCCAGCAGCCAAATCCTAGCGGGGGGCGATGAGCAGTTCTTC; cdr3_aa: CASSQILAGGDEQFF
v_call: TRBV7-8; j_call: TRBJ1-2; clone_size: -; cdr3_length: 14; d_call: TRBD1; cdr3_nt: TGTGCCAGCAGCGAACGACAGGGGTTCTATGGCTACACCTTC; cdr3_aa: CASSERQGFYGYTF
v_call: TRBV25-1; j_call: TRBJ1-2; clone_size: once; cdr3_length: 14; d_call: TRBD1; cdr3_nt: TGTGCCAGCAGTCCCTGGACAGGGGACTATGGCTACACCTTC; cdr3_aa: CASSPWTGDYGYTF
v_call: TRBV28; j_call: TRBJ1-6; clone_size: -; cdr3_length: 15; d_call: -; cdr3_nt: TGTGCCAGCAGTTTAATCGGAAACAGGCCGTCACCCCTCCACTTT; cdr3_aa: CASSLIGNRPSPLHF
v_call: TRBV7-9; j_call: TRBJ1-5; clone_size: -; cdr3_length: 19; d_call: -; cdr3_nt: TGTGCCAGCGGTCCTGGAACGGTATGGGGGGGCTACAGCGATCAGCCCCAGCATTTT; cdr3_aa: CASGPGTVWGGYSDQPQHF
v_call: TRBV14; j_call: TRBJ2-1; clone_size: -; cdr3_length: 16; d_call: TRBD1; cdr3_nt: TGTGCCAGCAGCCTCCTCCCGGGACAGGGTACCAATGAGCAGTTCTTC; cdr3_aa: CASSLLPGQGTNEQFF
v_call: TRBV15; j_call: TRBJ2-3; clone_size: -; cdr3_length: 14; d_call: -; cdr3_nt: TGTGCCACCAGCGGGCCGGACTTACGTTTAACGCAGTATTTT; cdr3_aa: CATSGPDLRLTQYF
v_call: TRBV2; j_call: TRBJ1-5; clone_size: -; cdr3_length: 14; d_call: -; cdr3_nt: TGTGCCAGCAGTGTTCGACAGACCCAATCAGCCCAGCATTTT; cdr3_aa: CASSVRQTQSAQHF
v_call: TRBV12-3/TRBV12-4; j_call: TRBJ1-6; clone_size: few; cdr3_length: 12; d_call: -; cdr3_nt: TGTGCCAGCAGGTGGGAGAATTCACCCCTCCACTTT; cdr3_aa: CASRWENSPLHF
v_call: TRBV29-1; j_call: TRBJ1-1; clone_size: -; cdr3_length: 13; d_call: TRBD1; cdr3_nt: TGCAGCGTTGAGGACGGACAGGGCAGTGAAGCTTTCTTT; cdr3_aa: CSVEDGQGSEAFF
v_call: TRBV5-6; j_call: TRBJ2-7; clone_size: -; cdr3_length: 15; d_call: -; cdr3_nt: TGTGCCAGCAGCTTGCCCCTCTTAACAGGGTACGAGCAGTACTTC; cdr3_aa: CASSLPLLTGYEQYF
v_call: TRBV6-5; j_call: TRBJ2-7; clone_size: -; cdr3_length: 13; d_call: TRBD1; cdr3_nt: TGTGCCAGCAACAGACAGGGTGGTTACGAGCAGTACTTC; cdr3_aa: CASNRQGGYEQYF
v_call: TRBV7-2; j_call: TRBJ1-4; clone_size: -; cdr3_length: 15; d_call: -; cdr3_nt: TGTGCCAGCAGCCCCCCCGGTAGAGTTAATGAAAAACTGTTTTTT; cdr3_aa: CASSPPGRVNEKLFF
v_call: TRBV2; j_call: TRBJ1-2; clone_size: -; cdr3_length: 13; d_call: -; cdr3_nt: TGTGCCAGCAGACTCGGAGTGGCCTATGGCTACACCTTC; cdr3_aa: CASRLGVAYGYTF
v_call: TRBV2; j_call: TRBJ2-5; clone_size: -; cdr3_length: 13; d_call: TRBD1; cdr3_nt: TGTGCCAGCAGGAGGGACAGACAAGAGACCCAGTACTTC; cdr3_aa: CASRRDRQETQYF
v_call: TRBV19; j_call: TRBJ1-6; clone_size: once; cdr3_length: 15; d_call: -; cdr3_nt: TGTGCCAGTAGTATAGACAGCCCGGCTAGTTCACCCCTCCACTTT; cdr3_aa: CASSIDSPASSPLHF
v_call: TRBV27; j_call: TRBJ2-5; clone_size: -; cdr3_length: 11; d_call: -; cdr3_nt: TGTGCCACTGCTAGGCGAGAGACCCAGTACTTC; cdr3_aa: CATARRETQYF
v_call: TRBV7-3; j_call: TRBJ2-7; clone_size: -; cdr3_length: 15; d_call: TRBD1; cdr3_nt: TGTGCCAGCAGCTTAGGGACAGGGATACGTACCGAGCAGTACTTC; cdr3_aa: CASSLGTGIRTEQYF
v_call: TRBV6-7; j_call: TRBJ1-4; clone_size: few; cdr3_length: 16; d_call: TRBD1; cdr3_nt: TGTGCCAGCAGTAGGTGGACAGGGTCTCATAATGAAAAACTGTTTTTT; cdr3_aa: CASSRWTGSHNEKLFF
v_call: TRBV5-4; j_call: TRBJ1-1; clone_size: few; cdr3_length: 13; d_call: -; cdr3_nt: TGTGCCAGCAGCCAGGACAGGAACACTGAAGCTTTCTTT; cdr3_aa: CASSQDRNTEAFF
v_call: TRBV5-8; j_call: TRBJ1-2; clone_size: once; cdr3_length: 15; d_call: -; cdr3_nt: TGTGCCAGCAGCTTAAAAACCCTTAGGGGGTTTGGCTACACCTTC; cdr3_aa: CASSLKTLRGFGYTF
v_call: TRBV5-1; j_call: TRBJ1-1; clone_size: once; cdr3_length: 16; d_call: TRBD1; cdr3_nt: TGCGCCAGCAGAGCCGGGACAGGGATTGTAGGCACTGAAGCTTTCTTT; cdr3_aa: CASRAGTGIVGTEAFF
v_call: TRBV5-4; j_call: TRBJ2-2; clone_size: -; cdr3_length: 15; d_call: -; cdr3_nt: TGTGCCAGCAGCTCCCGACAGGCGGGCTACGGGGAGCTGTTTTTT; cdr3_aa: CASSSRQAGYGELFF